This T cell receptor (beta chain) derives from a study of CD8 T cells in ankylosing spondylitis. Findings of the study overall: It appeared that ankylosing spondylitis blood was characterized by a TCR beta motif of about 8 highly homologous variants.

TCRdb re-analysed the 5' RACE reads in MiXCR, keeping a single row per CDR3 protein. Of about 500,000 distinct CDR3 sequences in the sample, roughly 5% were seen once. This clonotype was seen ten or more times. Its antigen is currently unknown. Source material: blood, either unsorted or a sorted T cell fraction (not recorded which). This sequence originates from a male donor with ankylosing spondylitis.

The CDR3 reads CASSLRSGFGQPQHF. The CDR3 coding sequence is TGTGCCAGCAGCCTACGATCAGGGTTCGGGCAGCCCCAGCATTTT. This chain links TRBV7-8 with TRBJ1-5; weak D call: TRBD1 (5 bases). The CDR3 covers 15 residues. Germline V gives CDR1 SGHVS, CDR2 FQNEAQ. V shed 5 bases and J shed 7 bases, with 18 bases lying between them.